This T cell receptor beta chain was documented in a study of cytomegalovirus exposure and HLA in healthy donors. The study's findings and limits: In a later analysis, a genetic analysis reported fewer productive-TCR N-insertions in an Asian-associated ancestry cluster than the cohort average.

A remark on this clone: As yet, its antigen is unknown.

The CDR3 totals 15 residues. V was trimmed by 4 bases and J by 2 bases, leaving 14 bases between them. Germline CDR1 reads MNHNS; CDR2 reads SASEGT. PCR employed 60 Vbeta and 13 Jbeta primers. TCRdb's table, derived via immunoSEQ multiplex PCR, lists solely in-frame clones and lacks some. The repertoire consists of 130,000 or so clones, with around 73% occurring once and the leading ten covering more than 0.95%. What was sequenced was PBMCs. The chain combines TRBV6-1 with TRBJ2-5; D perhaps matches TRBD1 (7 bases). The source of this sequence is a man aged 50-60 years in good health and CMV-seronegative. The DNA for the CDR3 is TGTGCCAGCAGTGGCGGGACAGAGCATCAAGAGACCCAGTACTTC. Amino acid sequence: CASSGGTEHQETQYF.